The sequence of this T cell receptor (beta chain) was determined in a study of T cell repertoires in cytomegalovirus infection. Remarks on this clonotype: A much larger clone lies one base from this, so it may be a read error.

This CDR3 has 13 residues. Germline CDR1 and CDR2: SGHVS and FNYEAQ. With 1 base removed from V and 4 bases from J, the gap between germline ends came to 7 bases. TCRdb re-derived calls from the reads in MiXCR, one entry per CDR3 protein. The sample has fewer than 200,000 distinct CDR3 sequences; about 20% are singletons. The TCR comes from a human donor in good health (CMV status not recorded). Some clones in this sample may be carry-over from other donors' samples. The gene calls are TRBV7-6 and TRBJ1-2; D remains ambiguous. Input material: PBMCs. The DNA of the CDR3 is TGTGCCAGCAGCTTAGTGGGGTTCTATGGCTACACCTTC. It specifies CASSLVGFYGYTF.